This T cell receptor beta chain was documented in a study of T cell repertoires in cytomegalovirus infection (dated by TCRdb to the late 2010s). Notes on the research overall: Alongside well-studied HLA-B-restricted epitopes, the peptide stimulations were aimed at recently identified HLA-C-restricted CMV epitopes, whose presentation resists viral immunomodulation. Donor HLA type was relevant to the analysis, because carriage of CMV infection together with the matching HLA type was indicated by public TCR beta signatures. General findings and caveats noted by the study authors: The ex vivo response was dominated by HLA-C-restricted CMV-specific TCR beta clonotypes, which also provided the single most frequent clonotype in two of eight donors. Carriers of CMV infection plus the relevant HLA type were discriminated by the cumulative frequency of public TCR beta family members in the study cohort and in an independent roughly 380-donor cohort.

With regard to this clonotype: Its antigen is currently not known. There are no base qualities to consult, and no much larger clone falls within one base.

The run used an Illumina HiSeq 1500. Using fastp at Q25 and MiXCR, TCRdb reprocessed the public reads and kept productive beta chains. CDR3 protein sequences are deduplicated, and each keeps its most common genes and DNA. In all, the sample holds under 450,000 distinct CDR3 sequences, and 34% of those were seen once. Approximately 13% of the sample is taken by the ten largest. Interpreted using the paper, the treatment or condition label stands for: in vitro stimulation with specific CMV peptide epitopes to enrich CMV-specific T cells. This specimen was cultured PBMCs, taken from culture after CMV antigen stimulation. The sequence came from a human donor in good health (CMV status not recorded). Some clones in this sample may be carry-over from other donors' samples.

The bases are TGTGCCAGCAGTTACCTGGCAGGGCGATACGAGCAGTACTTC. Translated, it reads CASSYLAGRYEQYF. This chain is built from TRBV6-5 and TRBJ2-7, with TRBD1 perhaps the D gene, on 5 matching bases. Reading from cysteine to phenylalanine, the CDR3 counts 14 amino acids. Left in the record is the CDR3 DNA by itself, 42 bases read in frame from the first base. V loses 2 bases of germline sequence and J loses 4 bases, and the interval between the two ends is 12 bases. CDR1 and CDR2, looked up from the germline V gene, are MNHEY and SVGAGI.